These T cell receptor beta chains were read from a single sample in a study of cytomegalovirus exposure and HLA in healthy donors. Clones were sequenced by immunoSEQ multiplex PCR, and TCRdb holds only the in-frame ones, with some missing. The profile shows under 200,000 clones, around 88% of them singletons. Sequenced material: PBMCs. The receptor source for this set is a woman under 40 in good health and CMV-seronegative. CDR3s include the opening cysteine and the closing phenylalanine or tryptophan. The D gene is left open where the match is weak. Clone size appears in some rows only: once, few, many, or a class for an expanded clone.

len: 14
abundance: NA
j_gene: TRBJ2-3
v_gene: TRBV27
d_gene: NA
CDR3aa: CASQGRGPTDTQYF
CDR3nt: TGTGCCAGCCAGGGGAGAGGGCCCACAGATACGCAGTATTTT

len: 15
abundance: NA
j_gene: TRBJ1-2
v_gene: TRBV5-4
d_gene: NA
CDR3aa: CASSSPLTESYGYTF
CDR3nt: TGTGCCAGCAGCTCCCCCCTGACAGAATCCTATGGCTACACCTTC

len: 14
abundance: NA
j_gene: TRBJ2-7
v_gene: TRBV29-1
d_gene: TRBD1
CDR3aa: CSVEARTGGYEQYF
CDR3nt: TGCAGCGTTGAAGCCCGGACAGGTGGCTACGAGCAGTACTTC

len: 14
abundance: NA
j_gene: TRBJ1-1
v_gene: TRBV11-1
d_gene: TRBD1
CDR3aa: CASRTGRSSFVAFF
CDR3nt: TGTGCCAGCCGGACAGGGAGATCGTCCTTCGTAGCTTTCTTT

len: 15
abundance: once
j_gene: TRBJ2-7
v_gene: TRBV4-1
d_gene: TRBD2
CDR3aa: CASSQEAGLANEQYF
CDR3nt: TGCGCCAGCAGCCAAGAAGCGGGACTAGCCAACGAGCAGTACTTC

len: 18
abundance: NA
j_gene: TRBJ1-1
v_gene: TRBV18
d_gene: TRBD1
CDR3aa: CASSPRQGGSIMNTEAFF
CDR3nt: TGTGCCAGCTCACCGCGACAGGGGGGATCGATCATGAACACTGAAGCTTTCTTT

len: 13
abundance: NA
j_gene: TRBJ2-3
v_gene: TRBV14
d_gene: NA
CDR3aa: CASSQVSGGTQYF
CDR3nt: TGTGCCAGCAGCCAAGTCTCTGGAGGAACGCAGTATTTT

len: 16
abundance: once
j_gene: TRBJ2-3
v_gene: TRBV9
d_gene: TRBD1
CDR3aa: CASSVGTGAGTDTQYF
CDR3nt: TGTGCCAGCAGCGTAGGGACAGGGGCAGGCACAGATACGCAGTATTTT

len: 12
abundance: NA
j_gene: TRBJ1-4
v_gene: TRBV6-6
d_gene: NA
CDR3aa: CASSSGEKKLFF
CDR3nt: TGTGCCAGCAGCTCGGGGGAGAAAAAACTGTTTTTT

len: 12
abundance: NA
j_gene: TRBJ1-2
v_gene: TRBV28
d_gene: NA
CDR3aa: CASSFLIVGYTF
CDR3nt: TGTGCCAGCAGTTTTCTGATAGTTGGCTACACCTTC

len: 14
abundance: NA
j_gene: TRBJ1-2
v_gene: TRBV5-1
d_gene: NA
CDR3aa: CASSFAGVTYGYTF
CDR3nt: TGCGCCAGCAGCTTTGCAGGGGTTACCTATGGCTACACCTTC

len: 16
abundance: once
j_gene: TRBJ2-1
v_gene: TRBV7-2
d_gene: TRBD2
CDR3aa: CASSLATSGGAFEQFF
CDR3nt: TGTGCCAGCAGCTTAGCGACTAGCGGGGGGGCTTTTGAGCAGTTCTTC

len: 18
abundance: NA
j_gene: TRBJ2-2
v_gene: TRBV9
d_gene: TRBD2
CDR3aa: CASSPRSGGSGWTGELFF
CDR3nt: TGTGCCAGCAGCCCCCGCTCCGGCGGGAGCGGCTGGACCGGGGAGCTGTTTTTT

len: 14
abundance: NA
j_gene: TRBJ2-1
v_gene: TRBV27
d_gene: TRBD1
CDR3aa: CASRWTGYYNEQFF
CDR3nt: TGTGCCAGCAGGTGGACAGGGTACTACAATGAGCAGTTCTTC

len: 13
abundance: NA
j_gene: TRBJ2-4
v_gene: TRBV6-5
d_gene: NA
CDR3aa: CASREVAKNIQYF
CDR3nt: TGTGCCAGCAGAGAGGTAGCCAAAAACATTCAGTACTTC